These 7 T cell receptor beta chains share one sample of origin, sequenced in a study of cytomegalovirus exposure and HLA in healthy donors. 13 Jbeta primers and 60 Vbeta primers were used for the PCR. Sequenced by immunoSEQ multiplex PCR; TCRdb stores in-frame clones only, minus some. The sample holds tens of thousands of clones, nearly 80% seen once. Sequencing was performed on PBMCs. Receptors were obtained from a man aged 40-49 years in good health and CMV-seronegative.

The CDR3 here is CAISGTGVKDEKLFF. The CDR3 DNA follows: TGTGCCATCAGTGGAACAGGGGTAAAAGATGAAAAACTGTTTTTT. The chain employs TRBV10-3 and TRBJ1-4, with 7 bases fitting TRBD1. The CDR3 extends over 15 amino acids. CDR1 ENHRY and CDR2 SYGVKD come from the germline V gene. V shed 4 bases, J shed 6 bases, and the junction held 8 bases outside the gene matches.

The chain carries TRBV27 and TRBJ1-4; D is unclear. Trimming pared 6 bases from V and 0 bases from J, leaving 8 bases between. This CDR3 has 14 amino acids. Germline V gene lookup returns CDR1 MNHEY and CDR2 SMNVEV (reference sequence). In nucleotides, the CDR3 is TGTGCCAGCAGCCCCAGGACAACTAATGAAAAACTGTTTTTT. Its translation: CASSPRTTNEKLFF.

The gene calls are TRBV5-6 and TRBJ2-5; TRBD2 matches at 8 bases. This CDR3 region has 16 residues. Germline values: CDR1 SGHDT, CDR2 YYEEEE. The V segment lost 4 bases and the J segment 0 bases; nucleotides outside the gene matches: 8. The chain's CDR3 is CASSRLAMMYQETQYF. In DNA, the CDR3 is TGTGCCAGCAGCAGACTAGCGATGATGTACCAAGAGACCCAGTACTTC. The full variable domain, with the rest looked up from reference TRBV5-6 and TRBJ2-5, is DAGVTQSPTHLIKTRGQQVTLRCSPKSGHDTVSWYQQALGQGPQFIFQYYEEEERQRGNFPDRFSGHQFPNYSSELNVNALLLGDSALYLCASSRLAMMYQETQYFGPGTRLLVL.

The chain has TRBV7-9 and TRBJ1-1, with a weak D call TRBD1 (5 bases). This CDR3 is built from 15 residues. Trimming shortened V by 4 bases and J by 5 bases, and 17 bases separated the two germline ends. Germline CDR1 and CDR2: SEHNR and FQNEAQ (reference sequence). CDR3 DNA sequence: TGTGCCAGCAGCTCTAGGACACCTGGGGGGACTGAAGCTTTCTTT. Amino acids: CASSSRTPGGTEAFF.

This clone was observed once. The chain links TRBV19 to TRBJ2-2; maybe TRBD2 (6 bases). CDR3 length equals 15 residues. Germline values: CDR1 LNHDA, CDR2 SQIVND (reference sequence). V lost 3 bases to trimming and J lost 6 bases, with 14 bases between them. CDR3 residues: CASSIGGTLPGELFF. Here the CDR3 DNA reads TGTGCCAGTAGTATTGGAGGGACGCTCCCCGGGGAGCTGTTTTTT.

The chain couples TRBV25-1 to TRBJ2-7; 9 positions agree with TRBD2. The CDR3 is made up of 16 amino acids. From germline, CDR1 is MGHDK and CDR2 SYGVNS. V was clipped by 1 base and J by 1 base; unmatched bases: 5. The DNA of the CDR3 is TGTGCCAGCAGTGAATCGTCTAGCGGGGCTTCCTACGAGCAGTACTTC. It specifies CASSESSSGASYEQYF.

The CDR3 nucleotides are TGTGCCAGCAGCTTAGCTCTAGCGGGAGACACCGGGGAGCTGTTTTTT. Its protein is CASSLALAGDTGELFF. This chain uses TRBV11-3 with TRBJ2-2; 10 nucleotides line up with TRBD2. Germline CDR1 is SGHNT and CDR2 is YENEEA. V lost 1 base to trimming and J lost 3 bases; unmatched junction nucleotides: 2. The CDR3 length is 16 residues.